This T cell receptor beta chain was obtained from a study of neoadjuvant anti-PD-1 for oral cavity cancer. Six replicates per PBMC sample, mostly from 480 ng of genomic DNA. Using immunoSEQ multiplex PCR, the repertoire was profiled, and TCRdb retains in-frame clones only, with some absent. The table shows around 13,000 clones, with roughly 74% occurring only once. The time point is: after neoadjuvant nivolumab, at surgical resection. Blood cells were analyzed directly, without culture or expansion. V was pared by 0 bases and J by 3 bases, with 12 bases between. This CDR3 region has 16 residues. From germline, CDR1 is LNHNV and CDR2 YYDKDF (reference sequence).

The receptor was derived from a person aged 40 to 85 with oral cavity squamous cell carcinoma. V is TRBV15 and J is TRBJ1-5; D is ambiguous. The sequencing used PBMCs, collected after nivolumab (anti-PD-1) treatment. The CDR3 DNA reads as TGTGCCACCAGCAGAGAAGGACCGGGCTACAATCAGCCCCAGCATTTT. Its protein product is CATSREGPGYNQPQHF.